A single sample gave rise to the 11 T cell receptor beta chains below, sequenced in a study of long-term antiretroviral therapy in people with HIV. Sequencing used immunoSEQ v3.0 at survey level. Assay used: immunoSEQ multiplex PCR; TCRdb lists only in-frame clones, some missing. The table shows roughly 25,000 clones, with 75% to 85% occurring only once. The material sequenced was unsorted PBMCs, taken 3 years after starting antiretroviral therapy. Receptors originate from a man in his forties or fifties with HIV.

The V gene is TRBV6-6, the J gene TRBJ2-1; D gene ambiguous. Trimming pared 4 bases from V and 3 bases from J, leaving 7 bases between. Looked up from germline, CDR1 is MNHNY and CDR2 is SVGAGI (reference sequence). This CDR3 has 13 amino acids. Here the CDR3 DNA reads TGTGCCAGCAGTTTCCTTCACTACAATGAGCAGTTCTTC. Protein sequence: CASSFLHYNEQFF.

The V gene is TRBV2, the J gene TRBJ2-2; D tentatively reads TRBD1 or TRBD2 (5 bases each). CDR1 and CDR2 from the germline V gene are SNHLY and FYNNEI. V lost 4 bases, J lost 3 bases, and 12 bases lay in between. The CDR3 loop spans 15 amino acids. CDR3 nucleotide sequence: TGTGCCAGCAGTGCCAGGGAGTGGTACACCGGGGAGCTGTTTTTT. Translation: CASSAREWYTGELFF.

The CDR3 region is CSVEAKNTGELFF. CDR3 DNA: TGCAGCGTTGAGGCCAAAAACACCGGGGAGCTGTTTTTT. The chain joins TRBV29-1 to TRBJ2-2; no firm D call. The CDR3 loop spans 13 amino acids. Germline V gives CDR1 SQVTM, CDR2 ANQGSEA. V was cut by 3 bases and J by 2 bases, with 7 bases left in between.

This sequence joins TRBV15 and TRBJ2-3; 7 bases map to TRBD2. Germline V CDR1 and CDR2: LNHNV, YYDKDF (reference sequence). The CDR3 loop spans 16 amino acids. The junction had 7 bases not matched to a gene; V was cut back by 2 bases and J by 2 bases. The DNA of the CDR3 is TGTGCCACCAGCAGATTGACGGGGGGATCCACAGATACGCAGTATTTT. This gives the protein CATSRLTGGSTDTQYF.

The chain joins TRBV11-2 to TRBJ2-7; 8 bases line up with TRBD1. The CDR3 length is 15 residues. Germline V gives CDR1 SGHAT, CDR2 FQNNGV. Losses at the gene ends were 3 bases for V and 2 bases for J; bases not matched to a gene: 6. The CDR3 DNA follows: TGTGCCAGCAGCTTGAGTACAGGGGGACCCTACGAGCAGTACTTC. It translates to CASSLSTGGPYEQYF.

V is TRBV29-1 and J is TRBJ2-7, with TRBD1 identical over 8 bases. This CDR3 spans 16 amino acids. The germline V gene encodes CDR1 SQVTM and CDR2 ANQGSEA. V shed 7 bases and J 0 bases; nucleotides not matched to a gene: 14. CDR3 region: CSARLERTGSSYEQYF. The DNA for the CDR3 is TGCAGCGCTCGGTTGGAGAGGACAGGGAGCTCCTACGAGCAGTACTTC.

CDR3 protein: CASSPRWSQPNEKLFF. The CDR3, as DNA: TGTGCCAGCAGCCCCCGGTGGAGCCAACCTAATGAAAAACTGTTTTTT. The J gene is TRBJ1-4, the V gene TRBV7-9; D remains ambiguous. Germline assignment: CDR1 SEHNR and CDR2 FQNEAQ (reference sequence). This CDR3 is built from 16 residues. The V gene lost 5 bases and the J gene lost 3 bases, with 16 bases spanning the gap.

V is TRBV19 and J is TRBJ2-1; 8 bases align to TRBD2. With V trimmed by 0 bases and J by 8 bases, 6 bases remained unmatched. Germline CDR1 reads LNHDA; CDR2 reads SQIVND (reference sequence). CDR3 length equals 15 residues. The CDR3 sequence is CASSIEYGLAHEQFF. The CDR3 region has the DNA TGTGCCAGTAGTATAGAATATGGACTAGCTCATGAGCAGTTCTTC.

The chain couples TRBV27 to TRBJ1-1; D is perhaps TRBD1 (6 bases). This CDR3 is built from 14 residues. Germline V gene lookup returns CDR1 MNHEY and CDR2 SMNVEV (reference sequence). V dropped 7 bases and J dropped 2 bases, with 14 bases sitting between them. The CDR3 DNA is TGTGCCAGCACCTACAGGGCAGGTAACACTGAAGCTTTCTTT. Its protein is CASTYRAGNTEAFF.

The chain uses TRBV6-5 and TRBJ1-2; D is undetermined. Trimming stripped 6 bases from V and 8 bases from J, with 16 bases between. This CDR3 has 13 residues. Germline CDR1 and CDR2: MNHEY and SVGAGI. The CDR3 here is CASRDRRSFGYTF. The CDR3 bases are TGTGCCAGCAGGGACCGGCGGAGTTTCGGCTACACCTTC.

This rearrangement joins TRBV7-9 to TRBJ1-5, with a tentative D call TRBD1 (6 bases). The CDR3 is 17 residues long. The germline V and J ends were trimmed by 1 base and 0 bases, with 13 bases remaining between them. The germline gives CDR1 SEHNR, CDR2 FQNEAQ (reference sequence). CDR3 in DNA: TGTGCCAGCAGCTTAGGTGCAGGGGAGGTTAGCAATCAGCCCCAGCATTTT. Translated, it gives CASSLGAGEVSNQPQHF.